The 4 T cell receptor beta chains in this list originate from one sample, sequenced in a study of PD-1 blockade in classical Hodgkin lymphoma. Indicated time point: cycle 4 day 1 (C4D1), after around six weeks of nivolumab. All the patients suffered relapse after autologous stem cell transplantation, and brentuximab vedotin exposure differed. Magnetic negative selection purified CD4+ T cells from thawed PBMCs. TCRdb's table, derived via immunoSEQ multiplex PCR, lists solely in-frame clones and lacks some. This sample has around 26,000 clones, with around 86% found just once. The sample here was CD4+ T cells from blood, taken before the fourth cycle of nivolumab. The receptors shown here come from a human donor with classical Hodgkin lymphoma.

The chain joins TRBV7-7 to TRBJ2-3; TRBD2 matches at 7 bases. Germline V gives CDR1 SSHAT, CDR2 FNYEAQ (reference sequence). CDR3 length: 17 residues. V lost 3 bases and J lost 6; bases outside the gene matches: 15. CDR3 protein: CASSLAGDPQSGDTQYF. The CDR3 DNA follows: TGTGCCAGCAGCTTGGCGGGGGACCCTCAGAGTGGGGATACGCAGTATTTT.

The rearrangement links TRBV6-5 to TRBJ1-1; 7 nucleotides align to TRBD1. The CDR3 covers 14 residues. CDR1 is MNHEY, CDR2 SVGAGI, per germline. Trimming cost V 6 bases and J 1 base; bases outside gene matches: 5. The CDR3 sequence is CASRFGTANTEAFF. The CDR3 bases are TGTGCCAGCAGATTCGGGACAGCGAACACTGAAGCTTTCTTT.

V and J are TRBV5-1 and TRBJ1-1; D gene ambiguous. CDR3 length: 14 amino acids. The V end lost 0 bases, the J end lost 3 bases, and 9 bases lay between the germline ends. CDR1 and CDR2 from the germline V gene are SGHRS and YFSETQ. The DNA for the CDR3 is TGCGCCAGCAGCTTGGTGGGCTCCCACACTGAAGCTTTCTTT. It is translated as CASSLVGSHTEAFF.

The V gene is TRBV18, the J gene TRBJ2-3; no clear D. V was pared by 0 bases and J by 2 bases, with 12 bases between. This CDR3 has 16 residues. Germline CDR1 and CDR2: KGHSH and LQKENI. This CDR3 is CASSPPVKTFTDTQYF. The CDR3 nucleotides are TGTGCCAGCTCACCACCGGTCAAGACATTCACAGATACGCAGTATTTT.